This TCR beta chain was recorded in a study of siplizumab effects on memory and regulatory T cells. Germline V gene data show CDR1 as SGHNT and CDR2 as YYREEE (reference sequence). This CDR3 spans 14 amino acids. V gave up 0 bases and J gave up 4 bases, with 10 bases separating them. Each sample contributed 96,000 or so TCR templates to the assay. Sequencing was performed with immunoSEQ multiplex PCR; in TCRdb, only in-frame clones are kept and a portion is missing. The data contain some 87,000 clones, 75% to 90% of them singletons. Findings of the study overall: Siplizumab, the agent tested, significantly reduced alloreactive sequences traceable to unstimulated CD4+ memory cells.

As for this clone: Its antigen remains unknown.

This receptor was obtained from a human donor in good health. Sequencing was carried out using CD4+ T cells sorted from blood. This chain links TRBV5-4 with TRBJ1-1; D possibly corresponds to TRBD1 (5 bases). Written as DNA, the CDR3 is TGTGCCAGCAGCTTGGAGCAGGGACTCACTGAAGCTTTCTTT. Its translation is CASSLEQGLTEAFF.